The entry that follows covers one T cell receptor beta chain sequence. The target of this receptor is not known. No base-level quality is on record; no much larger clone is a single base apart. The library was made by the immunoSEQ multiplex PCR assay. TCRdb took this table from immuneACCESS and kept in-frame rearrangements with V and J called. Such tables lack part of the clones; where checked against another copy, unresolved V genes explain under half of the gap, and the rest is unexplained. Here the sample has 100,000 or so clones; about 94% occur a single time. Around 1.8% of the sample lies in the top ten. The sample comes from a study of T cell changes during pregnancy in multiple sclerosis (dated by TCRdb to the late 2010s). Some background on the complete study: The study examined how the T cell repertoire changed over the course of pregnancy in women with multiple sclerosis.

Per the germline V gene, SGHTA is the CDR1 and FQGNSA is the CDR2. The V end loses 2 bases and the J end loses 4 bases, and a stretch of 13 bases separates them. The CDR3 measures 15 amino acids from cysteine to phenylalanine. CDR3 DNA is the only sequence kept; it has 45 bases, read in frame from the first base. This sample comprised peripheral blood, obtained after pregnancy. The chain employs TRBV7-2 and TRBJ2-3, with an unclear D gene assignment. The sequence came from a female donor in good health, enrolled as a control in a pregnancy study. The sequenced DNA is TGTGCCAGCAGCTTAAGCGCTCTAGGAGCAGATACGCAGTATTTT. Translated, this is CASSLSALGADTQYF.